This T cell receptor beta chain originates from a study of CD8 T cells in Susac syndrome. TCR beta sequencing covered blood CD8+ and CD4+ T cells. Reverse transcription used about 0.5 to 1 ug RNA and random hexamers. TCR beta CDR3 was amplified by immunoSEQ covering 54 Vbeta and 13 Jbeta. TCRdb analysed the immunoSEQ multiplex PCR reads with MiXCR anew, one entry per CDR3 protein. Of roughly 120,000 distinct CDR3 sequences in the sample, about 95% are singletons; the top ten hold under 0.1%. The origin of this receptor is a human donor in good health. Specimen: CD4+ T cells from PBMCs.

CDR3 loop: CASSFPPGEQYF. Here the CDR3 DNA reads TGTGCCAGCAGCTTTCCCCCCGGGGAGCAGTACTTC. V is TRBV7-2 and J is TRBJ2-7, with D uncertain. Germline V CDR1 and CDR2: SGHTA, FQGNSA. Between the trimmed V and J ends, which lost 3 bases and 7 bases, there was a span of 10 bases. This CDR3 is built from 12 residues.